This TCR beta chain emerged from a study of cytomegalovirus exposure and HLA in healthy donors. Primers for the PCR totalled 60 Vbeta and 13 Jbeta. Clones were sequenced by immunoSEQ multiplex PCR, and TCRdb holds only the in-frame ones, with some missing. The table records some 160,000 clones, approximately 83% of them present only once. This clone has a single count. The CDR3 spans 17 residues. In germline, CDR1 is SGHRS, CDR2 YFSETQ. V lost 1 base and J 4 bases, leaving 20 bases between the germline ends. The rearrangement links TRBV5-1 to TRBJ1-1; D may be TRBD1 (5 bases). The sample consisted of PBMCs. This sequence originates from a woman aged 18-29 years in good health and CMV-seronegative. CDR3 nucleotide sequence: TGCGCCAGCAGCTTGTCCGGGGGTTTGAGAGTAGGCACTGAAGCTTTCTTT. Residues: CASSLSGGLRVGTEAFF. Full variable domain (rest looked up from reference TRBV5-1 and TRBJ1-1): KAGVTQTPRYLIKTRGQQVTLSCSPISGHRSVSWYQQTPGQGLQFLFEYFSETQRNKGNFPGRFSGRQFSNSRSEMNVSTLELGDSALYLCASSLSGGLRVGTEAFFGQGTRLTVV.